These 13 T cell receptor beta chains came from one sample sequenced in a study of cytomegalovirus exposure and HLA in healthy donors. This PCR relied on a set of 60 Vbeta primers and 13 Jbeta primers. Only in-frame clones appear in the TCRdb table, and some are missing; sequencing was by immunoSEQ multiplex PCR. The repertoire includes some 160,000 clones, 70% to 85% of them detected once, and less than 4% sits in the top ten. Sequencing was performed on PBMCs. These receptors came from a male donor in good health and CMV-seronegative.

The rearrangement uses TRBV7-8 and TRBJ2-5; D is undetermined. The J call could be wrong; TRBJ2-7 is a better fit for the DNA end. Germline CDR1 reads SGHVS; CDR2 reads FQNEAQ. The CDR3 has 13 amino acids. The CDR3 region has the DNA TGTGCCAGCAGCCCGTCACTCTACTACGAGCAGTACTTC. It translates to CASSPSLYYEQYF.

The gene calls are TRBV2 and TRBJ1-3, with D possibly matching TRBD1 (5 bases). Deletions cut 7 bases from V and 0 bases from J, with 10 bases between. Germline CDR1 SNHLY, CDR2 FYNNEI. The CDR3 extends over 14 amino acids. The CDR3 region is CASKTDSSGNTIYF. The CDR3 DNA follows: TGTGCCAGCAAAACAGACAGCTCTGGAAACACCATATATTTT.

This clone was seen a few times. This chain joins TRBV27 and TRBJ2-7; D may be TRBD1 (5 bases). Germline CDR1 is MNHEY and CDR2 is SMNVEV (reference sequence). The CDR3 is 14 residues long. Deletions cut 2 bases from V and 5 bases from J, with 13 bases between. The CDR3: CASSLKGSGNEQYF. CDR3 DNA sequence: TGTGCCAGCAGTTTAAAGGGGTCTGGAAACGAGCAGTACTTC.

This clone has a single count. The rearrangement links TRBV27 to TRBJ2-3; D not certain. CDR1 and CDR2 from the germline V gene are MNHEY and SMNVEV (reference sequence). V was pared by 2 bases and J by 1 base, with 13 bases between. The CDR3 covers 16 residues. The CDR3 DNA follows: TGTGCCAGCAGTTTAGCGGCCCCCTGGGGCACAGATACGCAGTATTTT. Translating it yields CASSLAAPWGTDTQYF.

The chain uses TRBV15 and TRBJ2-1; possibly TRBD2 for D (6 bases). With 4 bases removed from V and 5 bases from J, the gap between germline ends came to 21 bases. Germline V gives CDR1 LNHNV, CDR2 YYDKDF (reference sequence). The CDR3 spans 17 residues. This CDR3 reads CATSILWTPSGDNEQFF. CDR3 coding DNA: TGTGCCACCAGCATCCTGTGGACGCCCTCGGGGGACAATGAGCAGTTCTTC.

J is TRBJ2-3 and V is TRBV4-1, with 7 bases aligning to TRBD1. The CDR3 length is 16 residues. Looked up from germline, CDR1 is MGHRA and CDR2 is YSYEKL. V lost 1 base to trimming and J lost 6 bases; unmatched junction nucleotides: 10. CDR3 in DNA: TGCGCCAGCAGCCAAGGTCCGACAGGGACCACGGATACGCAGTATTTT. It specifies CASSQGPTGTTDTQYF.

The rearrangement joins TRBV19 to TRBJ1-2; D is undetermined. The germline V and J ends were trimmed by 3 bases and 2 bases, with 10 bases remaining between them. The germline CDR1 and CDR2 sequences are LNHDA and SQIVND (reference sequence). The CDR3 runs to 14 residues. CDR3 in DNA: TGTGCCAGTAGTATCGCCACTAGAAACTATGGCTACACCTTC. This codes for CASSIATRNYGYTF. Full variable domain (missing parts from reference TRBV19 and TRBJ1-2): DGGITQSPKYLFRKEGQNVTLSCEQNLNHDAMYWYRQDPGQGLRLIYYSQIVNDFQKGDIAEGYSVSREKKESFPLTVTSAQKNPTAFYLCASSIATRNYGYTFGSGTRLTVV.

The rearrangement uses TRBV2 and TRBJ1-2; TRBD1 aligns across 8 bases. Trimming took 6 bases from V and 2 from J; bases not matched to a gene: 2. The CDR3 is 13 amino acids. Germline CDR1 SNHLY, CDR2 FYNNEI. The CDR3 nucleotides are TGTGCCAGCAGGGACAGGGAAAACTATGGCTACACCTTC. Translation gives CASRDRENYGYTF. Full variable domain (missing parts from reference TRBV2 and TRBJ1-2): EPEVTQTPSHQVTQMGQEVILRCVPISNHLYFYWYRQILGQKVEFLVSFYNNEISEKSEIFDDQFSVERPDGSNFTLKIRSTKLEDSAMYFCASRDRENYGYTFGSGTRLTVV.

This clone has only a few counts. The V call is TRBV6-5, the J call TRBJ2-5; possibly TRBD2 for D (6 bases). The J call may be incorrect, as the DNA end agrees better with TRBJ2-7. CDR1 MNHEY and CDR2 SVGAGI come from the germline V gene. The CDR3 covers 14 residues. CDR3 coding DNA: TGTGCCAGCAGTGTCGGAGGGACGGGCTACGAGCAGTACTTC. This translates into CASSVGGTGYEQYF.

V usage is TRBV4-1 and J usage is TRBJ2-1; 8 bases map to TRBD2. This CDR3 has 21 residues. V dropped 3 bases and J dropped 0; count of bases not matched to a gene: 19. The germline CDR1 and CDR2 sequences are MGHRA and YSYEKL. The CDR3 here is CASSHLYGASGSQSSYNEQFF. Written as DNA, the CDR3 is TGCGCCAGCAGCCACTTGTATGGGGCGAGCGGGAGTCAGAGCTCCTACAATGAGCAGTTCTTC.

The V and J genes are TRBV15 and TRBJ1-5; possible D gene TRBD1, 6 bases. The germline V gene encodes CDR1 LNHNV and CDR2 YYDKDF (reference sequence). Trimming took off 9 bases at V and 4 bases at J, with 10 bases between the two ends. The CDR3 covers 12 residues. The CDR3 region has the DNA TGTGCCACACAGGGTGATAATCAGCCCCAGCATTTT. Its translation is CATQGDNQPQHF.

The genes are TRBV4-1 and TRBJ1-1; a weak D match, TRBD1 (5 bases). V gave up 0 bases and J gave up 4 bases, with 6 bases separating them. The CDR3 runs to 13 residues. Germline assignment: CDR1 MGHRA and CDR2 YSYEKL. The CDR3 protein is CASSQEGATEAFF. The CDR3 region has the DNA TGCGCCAGCAGCCAAGAAGGGGCCACTGAAGCTTTCTTT.

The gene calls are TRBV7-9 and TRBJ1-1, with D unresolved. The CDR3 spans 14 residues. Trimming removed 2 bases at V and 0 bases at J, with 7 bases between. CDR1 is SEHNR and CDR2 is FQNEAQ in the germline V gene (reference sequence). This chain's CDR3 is CASSLRSLNTEAFF. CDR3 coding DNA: TGTGCCAGCAGCTTAAGGAGTTTGAACACTGAAGCTTTCTTT. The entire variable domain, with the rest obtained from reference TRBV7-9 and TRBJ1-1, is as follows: DTGVSQNPRHKITKRGQNVTFRCDPISEHNRLYWYRQTLGQGPEFLTYFQNEAQLEKSRLLSDRFSAERPKGSFSTLEIQRTEQGDSAMYLCASSLRSLNTEAFFGQGTRLTVV.